The rows below give T cell receptor beta chains drawn from one sample of a study of T cells after yellow fever vaccination. MiXCR was run by TCRdb on the 5' RACE reads, yielding one entry per CDR3 protein. The data hold a few hundred thousand distinct CDR3 sequences, with less than 7.5% observed a single time. Here the sequenced sample was CD4+ T cells sorted from PBMCs, taken on the day of the yellow fever booster vaccination. The source of these receptors is a man aged 25-45 years who received the YFV17D yellow fever vaccine. Both conserved end residues are part of each CDR3. The D gene is left open where the match is weak. Not all rows give a size; the values are once, few, many and, for expanded clones, a class.

abundance	v_gene	d_gene	j_gene	len	CDR3nt	CDR3aa
.	TRBV12-3/TRBV12-4	.	TRBJ2-1	14	TGTGCCAGCAGACACGCCAATACAAACAATGAGCAGTTCTTC	CASRHANTNNEQFF
few	TRBV28	TRBD2	TRBJ2-7	14	TGTGCCAGCAGCTCCTCTAGCGGGAGGGCCCGGCAGTACTTC	CASSSSSGRARQYF
many	TRBV10-1	.	TRBJ2-7	13	TGCGCCAGCAGCGAGTCGGTTAGGACACCCAAGTACTTC	CASSESVRTPKYF
.	TRBV11-2	.	TRBJ2-3	13	TGTGCCAGCAGCTTGACAGTAGGAGATACGCAGTATTTT	CASSLTVGDTQYF
few	TRBV12-3/TRBV12-4	TRBD1	TRBJ1-2	15	TGTGCCAGCAGCACACAGGGGGCAGGTTTATATGGCTACACCTTC	CASSTQGAGLYGYTF
few	TRBV28	.	TRBJ2-3	15	TGTGCCAGCAGTTCCTATGGGATCCGGACAGATACGCAGTATTTT	CASSSYGIRTDTQYF
many	TRBV5-1	.	TRBJ2-2	16	TGCGCCAGCAGCTTGGCCAGCCACCCGAACACCGGGGAGCTGTTTTTT	CASSLASHPNTGELFF
.	TRBV5-1	TRBD2	TRBJ2-2	17	TGCGCCAGCAGCGTCTGGTCTAGCGGGAGTGGGACCGGGGAGCTGTTTTTT	CASSVWSSGSGTGELFF
many	TRBV27	TRBD1	TRBJ2-5	15	TGTGCCAGCAGTTTGCTCGGACAGGGGGCAGAGACCCAGTACTTC	CASSLLGQGAETQYF
.	TRBV18	TRBD2	TRBJ2-1	14	TGTGCCAGCTCACCCCAGCGGGGCCCCAATGAGCAGTTCTTC	CASSPQRGPNEQFF
.	TRBV29-1	TRBD2	TRBJ2-3	14	TGCAGCGTTTCCACAGCGGGAGGTATAGATACGCAGTATTTT	CSVSTAGGIDTQYF
many	TRBV28	TRBD2	TRBJ2-1	13	TGTGCCAGCAGTCTCCCGGGGGGGAATGAGCAGTTCTTC	CASSLPGGNEQFF
.	TRBV9	.	TRBJ2-3	12	TGTGCCAGCAATCGAGTAGCAGATACGCAGTATTTT	CASNRVADTQYF
few	TRBV20-1	.	TRBJ2-7	14	TGCAGTGCTAGAGAAAATGACGGCCCATACGAGCAGTACTTC	CSARENDGPYEQYF
few	TRBV7-8	TRBD1	TRBJ2-7	16	TGTGCCAGCAGCTTACGGGACAGGGTATCAGTTCGCGAGCAGTACTTC	CASSLRDRVSVREQYF
.	TRBV4-3	TRBD2	TRBJ2-7	19	TGCGCCAGCAGCCAAGATAACTCTCCCGCTAGCGGGAGGTTCTACGAGCAGTACTTC	CASSQDNSPASGRFYEQYF
few	TRBV5-1	.	TRBJ1-2	14	TGCGCCAGCAGCTTGGACCAGGCTAACTATGGCTACACCTTC	CASSLDQANYGYTF
many	TRBV29-1	.	TRBJ2-3	13	TGCAGCGTTAGTAACCCGGTCCCAGATACGCAGTATTTT	CSVSNPVPDTQYF
few	TRBV7-7	.	TRBJ2-5	14	TGTGCTAGCAGCAAACCAGGCTTCCAAGAGACCCAGTACTTC	CASSKPGFQETQYF
many	TRBV18	.	TRBJ1-1	13	TGTGCCAGCTCACCGGACATGAACACTGAAGCTTTCTTT	CASSPDMNTEAFF
.	TRBV20-1	.	TRBJ2-3	14	TGCAGTGCTAGAGGGACTACGGACACAGATACGCAGTATTTT	CSARGTTDTDTQYF
.	TRBV9	.	TRBJ2-5	14	TGTGCCAGCAGCGTAGATCCGGGGATGGAGACCCAGTACTTC	CASSVDPGMETQYF
many	TRBV7-2	.	TRBJ2-7	13	TGTGCCAGCACCCCGGCTAGCTCCTACGAGCAGTACTTC	CASTPASSYEQYF
many	TRBV6-5	.	TRBJ2-5	14	TGTGCCAGCAGTTACTCGGACGGCACAGAGACCCAGTACTTC	CASSYSDGTETQYF
.	TRBV24-1	.	TRBJ2-3	12	TGTGCCACCAGTGGACTCACAGATACGCAGTATTTT	CATSGLTDTQYF
few	TRBV12-3/TRBV12-4	.	TRBJ1-2	14	TGTGCCAGCAGTCCGTCGGCGGGGTTTAGGGGCTACACCTTC	CASSPSAGFRGYTF
many	TRBV20-1	TRBD2	TRBJ2-3	14	TGCAGTGCCACACTAGCGGGAGTGATAGATACGCAGTATTTT	CSATLAGVIDTQYF
few	TRBV11-2	TRBD1	TRBJ2-1	16	TGTGCCAGCAGCTTATTTGCAGGGGGCACCTACAATGAGCAGTTCTTC	CASSLFAGGTYNEQFF
.	TRBV6-2/TRBV6-3	TRBD2	TRBJ2-7	15	TGTGCCAGCAGGGCTAGCGGGAGTTTTACCTACGAGCAGTACTTC	CASRASGSFTYEQYF
.	TRBV5-1	.	TRBJ2-3	14	TGCGCCAGCAGCCCTAGTAGTTCGGCAGATACGCAGTATTTT	CASSPSSSADTQYF
.	TRBV5-6	.	TRBJ1-5	16	TGTGCCAGCAGCCTGAGAACCTCCAGTAGCAATCAGCCCCAGCATTTT	CASSLRTSSSNQPQHF